This section outlines one T cell receptor beta chain sequence together with its context. The CDR3 end is not reached by the read, which stops 3 residues before it; the germline J gene fills it in. MY09/MY11 PCR detected cervical HPV DNA; dot-blot assigned genotypes. This record comes from a study of T cells in women clearing cervical HPV infection. Generated by immunoSEQ multiplex PCR, the TCRdb table keeps only in-frame clones and is missing some. The sample holds 31,000 or so clones. Germline V gene lookup returns CDR1 LNHDA and CDR2 SQIVND (reference sequence). V gave up 7 bases and J gave up 0 bases, with 9 bases separating them. This CDR3 contains 14 residues.

The sample comprised blood buffy coat. The chain combines TRBV19 with TRBJ2-2, with no clear D. The clonotype originates from a woman aged 18-70 years with a cervical HPV16 infection that either progressed to CIN3+ or cleared (not recorded which). The CDR3 DNA, read in part, is TGTGCCAGTAACTCCATTACGAACACCGGGGAG. It is translated as CASNSITNTGE. The entire CDR3 sequence reads CASNSITNTGELFF.